Included here is one T cell receptor beta chain sequence, with context. The CDR3 is made up of 13 amino acids. V was clipped by 0 bases and J by 14 bases, with 14 bases between them. Germline assignment: CDR1 MNHEY and CDR2 SVGAGI. Libraries were prepared by immunoSEQ multiplex PCR; TCRdb keeps only in-frame clonotypes and omits some of them. Found here are around 74,000 clones, 80% to 95% of them singletons; the top ten hold approximately 10%. The data were obtained in a study of OX40 agonist ivuxolimab in advanced cancers. This sequence was found in an adult with an advanced solid tumor such as melanoma, head and neck, liver or kidney cancer. V gene TRBV6-5 combines with J gene TRBJ2-1; D might be TRBD1 (6 bases). Source: CD4+ or CD8+ T cells sorted from blood, taken in a trial of the OX40 agonist ivuxolimab. For the CDR3, the DNA is TGTGCCAGCAGTTACTCCCAGGGGTTGGGGGAGTTCTTC. It translates to CASSYSQGLGEFF.